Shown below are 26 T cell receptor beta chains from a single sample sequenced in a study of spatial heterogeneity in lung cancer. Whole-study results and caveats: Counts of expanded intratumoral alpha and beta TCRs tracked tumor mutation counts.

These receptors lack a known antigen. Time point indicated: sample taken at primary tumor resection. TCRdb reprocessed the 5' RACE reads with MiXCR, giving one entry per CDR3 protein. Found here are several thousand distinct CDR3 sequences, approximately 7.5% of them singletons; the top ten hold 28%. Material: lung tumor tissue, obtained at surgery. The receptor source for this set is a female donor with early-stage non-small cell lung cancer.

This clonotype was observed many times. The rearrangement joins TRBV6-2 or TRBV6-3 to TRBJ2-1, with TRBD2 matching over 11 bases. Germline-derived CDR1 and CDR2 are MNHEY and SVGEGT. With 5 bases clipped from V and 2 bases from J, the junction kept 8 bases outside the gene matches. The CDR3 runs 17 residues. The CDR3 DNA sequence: TGTGCCAGCAGTCCCTCGACTAGCGGGGCTACCTACAATGAGCAGTTCTTC. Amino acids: CASSPSTSGATYNEQFF.

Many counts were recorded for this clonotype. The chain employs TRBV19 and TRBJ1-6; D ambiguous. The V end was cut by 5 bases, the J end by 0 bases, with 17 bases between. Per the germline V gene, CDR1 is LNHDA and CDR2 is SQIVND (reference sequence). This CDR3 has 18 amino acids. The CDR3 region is CASSGRFQESSYNSPLHF. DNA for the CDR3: TGTGCCAGTAGTGGTCGATTTCAGGAAAGCTCCTATAATTCACCCCTCCACTTT.

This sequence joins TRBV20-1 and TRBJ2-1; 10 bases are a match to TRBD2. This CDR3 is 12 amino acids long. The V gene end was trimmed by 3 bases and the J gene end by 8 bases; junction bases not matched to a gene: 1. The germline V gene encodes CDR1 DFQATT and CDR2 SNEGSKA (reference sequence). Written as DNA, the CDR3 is TGCAGTGCTAGGGGGACTAGCGATGAGCAGTTCTTC. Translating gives CSARGTSDEQFF.

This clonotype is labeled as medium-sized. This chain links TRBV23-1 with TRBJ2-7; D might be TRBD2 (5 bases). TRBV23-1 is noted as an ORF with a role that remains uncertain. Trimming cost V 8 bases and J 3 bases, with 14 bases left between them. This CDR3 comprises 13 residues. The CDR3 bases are TGCGCCAGCCCCCACGAGGGTGTCTACGAGCAGTACTTC. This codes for CASPHEGVYEQYF.

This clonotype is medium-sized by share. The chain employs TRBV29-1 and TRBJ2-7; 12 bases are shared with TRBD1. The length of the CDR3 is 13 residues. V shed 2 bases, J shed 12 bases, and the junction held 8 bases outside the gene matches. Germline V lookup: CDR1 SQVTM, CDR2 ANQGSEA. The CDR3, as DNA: TGCAGCGTTGAAACGGGACAGGGGGCTATCAGGTACTTC. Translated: CSVETGQGAIRYF.

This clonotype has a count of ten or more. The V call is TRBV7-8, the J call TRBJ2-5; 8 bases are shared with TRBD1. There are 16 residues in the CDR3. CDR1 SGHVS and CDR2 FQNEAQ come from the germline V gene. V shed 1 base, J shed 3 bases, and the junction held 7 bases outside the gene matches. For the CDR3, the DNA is TGTGCCAGCAGCTTAGAGACCTGGACAGGGAAAGAGACCCAGTACTTC. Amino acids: CASSLETWTGKETQYF.

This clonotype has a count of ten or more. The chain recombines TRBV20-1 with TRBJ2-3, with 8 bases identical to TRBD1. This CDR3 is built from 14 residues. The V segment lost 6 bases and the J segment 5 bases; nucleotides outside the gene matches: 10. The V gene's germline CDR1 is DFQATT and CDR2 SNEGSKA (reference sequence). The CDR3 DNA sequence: TGCAGTGCCCACGGACAGGGTTTGCGAGATACGCAGTATTTT. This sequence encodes CSAHGQGLRDTQYF.

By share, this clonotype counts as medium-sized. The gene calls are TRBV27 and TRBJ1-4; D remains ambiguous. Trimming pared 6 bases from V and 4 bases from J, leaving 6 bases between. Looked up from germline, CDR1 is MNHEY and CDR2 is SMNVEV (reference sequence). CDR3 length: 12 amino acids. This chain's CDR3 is CASSPDNEKLFF. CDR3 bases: TGTGCCAGCAGCCCGGATAATGAAAAACTGTTTTTT. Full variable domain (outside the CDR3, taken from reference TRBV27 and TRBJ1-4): EAQVTQNPRYLITVTGKKLTVTCSQNMNHEYMSWYRQDPGLGLRQIYYSMNVEVTDKGDVPEGYKVSRKEKRNFPLILESPSPNQTSLYFCASSPDNEKLFFGSGTQLSVL.

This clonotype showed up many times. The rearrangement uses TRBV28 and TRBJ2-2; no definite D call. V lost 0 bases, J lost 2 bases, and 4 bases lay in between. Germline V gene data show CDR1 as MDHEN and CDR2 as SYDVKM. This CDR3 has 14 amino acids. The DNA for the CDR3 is TGTGCCAGCAGTTTATGGCCTAACACCGGGGAGCTGTTTTTT. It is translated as CASSLWPNTGELFF. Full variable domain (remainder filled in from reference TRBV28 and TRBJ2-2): DVKVTQSSRYLVKRTGEKVFLECVQDMDHENMFWYRQDPGLGLRLIYFSYDVKMKEKGDIPEGYSVSREKKERFSLILESASTNQTSMYLCASSLWPNTGELFFGEGSRLTVL.

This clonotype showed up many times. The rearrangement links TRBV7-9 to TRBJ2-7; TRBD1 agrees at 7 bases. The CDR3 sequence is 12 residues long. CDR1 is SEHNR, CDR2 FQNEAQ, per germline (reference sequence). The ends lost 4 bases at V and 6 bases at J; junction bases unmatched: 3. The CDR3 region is CASSSRDSEQYF. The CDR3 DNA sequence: TGTGCCAGCAGCTCCCGGGACAGCGAGCAGTACTTC. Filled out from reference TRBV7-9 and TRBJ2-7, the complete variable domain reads DTGVSQNPRHKITKRGQNVTFRCDPISEHNRLYWYRQTLGQGPEFLTYFQNEAQLEKSRLLSDRFSAERPKGSFSTLEIQRTEQGDSAMYLCASSSRDSEQYFGPGTRLTVT.

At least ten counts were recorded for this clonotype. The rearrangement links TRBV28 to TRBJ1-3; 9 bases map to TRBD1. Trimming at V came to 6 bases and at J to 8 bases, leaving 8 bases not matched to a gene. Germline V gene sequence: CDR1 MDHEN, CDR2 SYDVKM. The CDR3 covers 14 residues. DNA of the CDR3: TGTGCCAGCAGCCCGGGACAGGGTTTATACACCATATATTTT. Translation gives CASSPGQGLYTIYF.

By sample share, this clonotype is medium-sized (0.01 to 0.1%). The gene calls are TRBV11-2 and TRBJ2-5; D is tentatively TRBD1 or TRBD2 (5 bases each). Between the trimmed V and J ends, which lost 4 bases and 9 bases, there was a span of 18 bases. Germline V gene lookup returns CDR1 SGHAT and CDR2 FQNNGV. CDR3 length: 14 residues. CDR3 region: CASSWGPTPVAQYF. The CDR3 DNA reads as TGTGCCAGCAGCTGGGGACCAACACCAGTGGCCCAGTACTTC.

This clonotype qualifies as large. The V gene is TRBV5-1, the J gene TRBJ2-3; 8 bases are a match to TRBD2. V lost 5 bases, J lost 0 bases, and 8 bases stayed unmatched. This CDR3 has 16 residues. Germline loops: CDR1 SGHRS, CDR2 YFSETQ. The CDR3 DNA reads TGCGCCAGCAGGAGCATAGCGGGGATTAGCACAGATACGCAGTATTTT. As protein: CASRSIAGISTDTQYF.

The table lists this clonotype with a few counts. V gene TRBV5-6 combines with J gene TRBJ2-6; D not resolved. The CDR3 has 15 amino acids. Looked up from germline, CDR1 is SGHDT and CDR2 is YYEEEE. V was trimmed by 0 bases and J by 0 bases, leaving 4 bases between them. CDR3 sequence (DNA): TGTGCCAGCAGCTTGGGGTCCTCTGGGGCCAACGTCCTGACTTTC. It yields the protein CASSLGSSGANVLTF.

CDR3 loop: CARMTSGGTDTQYF. The CDR3 DNA is TGTGCCAGAATGACTAGCGGGGGAACAGATACGCAGTATTTT. J is TRBJ2-3 and V is TRBV19, with 12 bases matching TRBD2. The CDR3 is made up of 14 amino acids. The germline V gene has CDR1 LNHDA and CDR2 SQIVND (reference sequence). With 9 bases clipped from V and 3 bases from J, the junction kept 4 bases outside the gene matches.

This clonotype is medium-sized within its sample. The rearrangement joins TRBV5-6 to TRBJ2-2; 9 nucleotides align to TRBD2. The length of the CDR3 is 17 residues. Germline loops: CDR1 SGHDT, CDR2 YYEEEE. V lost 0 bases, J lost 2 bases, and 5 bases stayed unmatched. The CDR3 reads CASSLGSGRPNTGELFF. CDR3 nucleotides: TGTGCCAGCAGCTTGGGCAGCGGGAGGCCAAACACCGGGGAGCTGTTTTTT.

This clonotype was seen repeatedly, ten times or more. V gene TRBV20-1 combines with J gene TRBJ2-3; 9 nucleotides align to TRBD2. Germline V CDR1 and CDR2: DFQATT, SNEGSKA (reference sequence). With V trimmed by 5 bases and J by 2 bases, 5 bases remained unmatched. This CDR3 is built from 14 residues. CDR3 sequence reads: CSAALAGYTDTQYF. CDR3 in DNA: TGCAGTGCTGCTCTAGCGGGGTACACAGATACGCAGTATTTT.

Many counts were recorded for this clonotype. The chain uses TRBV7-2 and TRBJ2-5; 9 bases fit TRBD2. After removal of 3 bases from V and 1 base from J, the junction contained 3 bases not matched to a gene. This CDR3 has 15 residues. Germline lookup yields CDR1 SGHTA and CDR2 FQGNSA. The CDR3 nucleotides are TGTGCCAGCAGCTTGCCTAGCGGGACCCAAGAGACCCAGTACTTC. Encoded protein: CASSLPSGTQETQYF. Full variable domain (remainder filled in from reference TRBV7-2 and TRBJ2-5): GAGVSQSPSNKVTEKGKDVELRCDPISGHTALYWYRQSLGQGLEFLIYFQGNSAPDKSGLPSDRFSAERTGGSVSTLTIQRTQQEDSAVYLCASSLPSGTQETQYFGPGTRLLVL.

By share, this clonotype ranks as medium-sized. CDR3 sequence reads: CASTKGQGQPQHF. CDR3 nucleotides: TGTGCCAGCACAAAGGGACAGGGTCAGCCCCAGCATTTT. The rearrangement joins TRBV6-5 to TRBJ1-5; 9 bases line up with TRBD1. The CDR3 extends over 13 amino acids. The V gene end was trimmed by 7 bases and the J gene end by 6 bases; junction bases not matched to a gene: 4. Germline CDR1 MNHEY, CDR2 SVGAGI.

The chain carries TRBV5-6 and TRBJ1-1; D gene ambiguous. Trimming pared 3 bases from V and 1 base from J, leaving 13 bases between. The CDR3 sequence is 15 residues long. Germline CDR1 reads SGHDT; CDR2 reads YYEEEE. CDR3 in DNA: TGTGCCAGCAGCTGGGGAGAGCGGGGGAACACTGAAGCTTTCTTT. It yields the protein CASSWGERGNTEAFF.

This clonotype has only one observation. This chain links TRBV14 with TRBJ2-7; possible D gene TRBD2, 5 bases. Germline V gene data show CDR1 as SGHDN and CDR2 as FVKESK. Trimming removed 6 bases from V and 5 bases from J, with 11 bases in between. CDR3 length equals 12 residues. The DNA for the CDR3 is TGTGCCAGCAGTGAGGGAGTTAACGAGCAGTACTTC. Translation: CASSEGVNEQYF.

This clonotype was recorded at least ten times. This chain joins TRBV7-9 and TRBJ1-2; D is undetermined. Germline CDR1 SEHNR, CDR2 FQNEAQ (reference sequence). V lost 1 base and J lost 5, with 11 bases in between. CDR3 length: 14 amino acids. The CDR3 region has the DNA TGTGCCAGCAGCTTAGAAGGACTGTTTTATGGCTACACCTTC. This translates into CASSLEGLFYGYTF.

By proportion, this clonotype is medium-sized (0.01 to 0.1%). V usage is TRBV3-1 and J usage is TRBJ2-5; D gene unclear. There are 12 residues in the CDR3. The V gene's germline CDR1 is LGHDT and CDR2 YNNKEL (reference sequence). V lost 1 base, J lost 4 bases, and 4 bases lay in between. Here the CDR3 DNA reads TGTGCCAGCAGCCAAGTAGTAGAGACCCAGTACTTC. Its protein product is CASSQVVETQYF.

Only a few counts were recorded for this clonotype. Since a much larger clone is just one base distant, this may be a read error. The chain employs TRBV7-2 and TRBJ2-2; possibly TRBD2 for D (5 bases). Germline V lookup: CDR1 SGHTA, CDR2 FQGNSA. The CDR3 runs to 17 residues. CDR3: CASNLEFGRVNTGELFF. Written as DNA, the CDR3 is TGTGCCAGCAACTTAGAATTCGGGCGGGTAAACACCGGGGAGCTGTTTTTT.

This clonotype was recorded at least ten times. The CDR3: CASSQDYRYEQYF. CDR3 nucleotides: TGTGCCAGCAGCCAAGACTACCGGTACGAGCAGTACTTC. The chain couples TRBV4-2 to TRBJ2-7; no clear D. V was shortened by 0 bases and J by 4 bases, with 7 bases between the two germline ends. CDR1 is LGHNA and CDR2 is YNFKEQ in the germline V gene. This CDR3 is 13 amino acids long.

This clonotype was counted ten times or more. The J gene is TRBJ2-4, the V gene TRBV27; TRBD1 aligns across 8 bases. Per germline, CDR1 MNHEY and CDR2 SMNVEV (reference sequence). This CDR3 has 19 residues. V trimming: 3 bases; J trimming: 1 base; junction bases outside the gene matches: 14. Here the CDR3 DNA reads TGTGCCAGCAGTTTTCCCAGGGGGCTGTTACTTGGGGCCAAAAACATTCAGTACTTC. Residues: CASSFPRGLLLGAKNIQYF.